Each of the 11 T cell receptor beta chains below was sequenced from the same sample in a study of cytomegalovirus exposure and HLA in healthy donors. Researchers ran the PCR with 60 Vbeta and 13 Jbeta primers. Libraries were prepared by immunoSEQ multiplex PCR; TCRdb keeps only in-frame clonotypes and omits some of them. The data show some 110,000 clones, with 71% seen just once and over 2.5% held by the top ten. Sequencing used PBMCs. Every receptor here comes from a female donor in good health and CMV-seronegative.

This clone was counted a few times. This chain uses TRBV7-6 with TRBJ2-4; TRBD2 is a possible D gene (6 bases). Germline V gene data show CDR1 as SGHVS and CDR2 as FNYEAQ. The CDR3 totals 14 residues. With 5 bases removed from V and 0 bases from J, the gap between germline ends came to 8 bases. CDR3 nucleotide sequence: TGTGCCAGCAGCCCGGGACTAGCCAAAAACATTCAGTACTTC. Translated, it gives CASSPGLAKNIQYF.

CDR3 protein: CASSRDSNEQFF. The CDR3 nucleotides read TGTGCCAGCAGCCGCGACAGCAATGAGCAGTTCTTC. This chain connects TRBV5-4 to TRBJ2-1; possibly TRBD1 for D (5 bases). V was clipped by 4 bases and J by 6 bases, with 8 bases between them. Germline V CDR1 and CDR2: SGHNT, YYREEE (reference sequence). The length of the CDR3 is 12 residues. Variable domain in full (rest from reference TRBV5-4 and TRBJ2-1): ETGVTQSPTHLIKTRGQQVTLRCSSQSGHNTVSWYQQALGQGPQFIFQYYREEENGRGNFPPRFSGLQFPNYSSELNVNALELDDSALYLCASSRDSNEQFFGPGTRLTVL.

Note on this clone: At one boundary the junction diverges from the germline segment, which might be a read error. The chain links TRBV27 to TRBJ2-5, with D uncertain. Per germline, CDR1 MNHEY and CDR2 SMNVEV (reference sequence). The CDR3 is made up of 13 amino acids. CDR3: CASSRTIAEAQYF. In DNA form, the CDR3 reads TGTGCCAGCAGCCGTACGATAGCAGAGGCCCAGTACTTC.

The J gene is TRBJ2-7, the V gene TRBV2; D remains ambiguous. CDR1 is SNHLY, CDR2 FYNNEI, per germline. The CDR3 is 11 amino acids. Trimming took off 6 bases at V and 3 bases at J, with 6 bases between the two ends. This CDR3 is CASRGNYEQYF. In DNA form, the CDR3 reads TGTGCCAGCAGGGGCAACTACGAGCAGTACTTC. Full variable domain (remainder filled in from reference TRBV2 and TRBJ2-7): EPEVTQTPSHQVTQMGQEVILRCVPISNHLYFYWYRQILGQKVEFLVSFYNNEISEKSEIFDDQFSVERPDGSNFTLKIRSTKLEDSAMYFCASRGNYEQYFGPGTRLTVT.

The V gene is TRBV11-3, the J gene TRBJ2-5; D might be TRBD1 (6 bases). This CDR3 is 14 amino acids long. V was trimmed by 1 base and J by 5 bases, leaving 11 bases between them. Germline lookup yields CDR1 SGHNT and CDR2 YENEEA. DNA for the CDR3: TGTGCCAGCAGCTTAGCCCAGGGGTGGGAGACCCAGTACTTC. Its protein product is CASSLAQGWETQYF.

The V gene is TRBV2, the J gene TRBJ2-7; the D gene is possibly TRBD2 (6 bases). The CDR3 runs to 14 residues. The V and J ends lost 4 bases and 9 bases respectively, with 19 bases between them. The germline CDR1 and CDR2 sequences are SNHLY and FYNNEI. DNA for the CDR3: TGTGCCAGCAGTGGGTCATCCATGGGGAGGCCGCAGTACTTC. This encodes CASSGSSMGRPQYF.

This clone was seen a few times. The rearrangement joins TRBV5-1 to TRBJ2-1; possible D gene TRBD2, 5 bases. The CDR3 has 14 amino acids. CDR1 and CDR2 (germline): SGHRS, YFSETQ. V was trimmed by 2 bases and J by 0 bases, leaving 6 bases between them. DNA for the CDR3: TGCGCCAGCAGCTTCCGGGACTCCTACAATGAGCAGTTCTTC. The encoded protein is CASSFRDSYNEQFF.

The chain links TRBV19 to TRBJ1-2, with 11 bases matching TRBD1. CDR3 length: 14 amino acids. The V segment lost 7 bases and the J segment 4 bases; nucleotides outside the gene matches: 5. CDR1 LNHDA and CDR2 SQIVND come from the germline V gene (reference sequence). The chain's CDR3 is CASMGQGEFYGYTF. The CDR3 nucleotides are TGTGCCAGTATGGGACAGGGGGAGTTCTATGGCTACACCTTC.

The CDR3 protein is CASSVDRGRGNYGYTF. The CDR3 DNA sequence: TGTGCCAGCAGCGTAGACAGGGGTCGGGGGAACTATGGCTACACCTTC. The chain links TRBV9 to TRBJ1-2, with 7 bases matching TRBD1. This CDR3 is built from 16 residues. CDR1 is SGDLS, CDR2 YYNGEE, per germline. V dropped 0 bases and J dropped 2; count of bases not matched to a gene: 7.

The rearrangement uses TRBV7-2 and TRBJ2-7; 8 nucleotides align to TRBD1. The germline V gene encodes CDR1 SGHTA and CDR2 FQGNSA. V was pared by 0 bases and J by 4 bases, with 11 bases of the junction left unmatched. The CDR3 runs 17 residues. CDR3 coding DNA: TGTGCCAGCAGCTTAGCGCGGTTCGGGACAGGAGGGTACGAGCAGTACTTC. Translating gives CASSLARFGTGGYEQYF.

This chain links TRBV28 with TRBJ2-3; D not resolved. CDR1 is MDHEN, CDR2 SYDVKM, per germline. The CDR3 consists of 12 residues. The germline V and J ends were trimmed by 5 bases and 3 bases, with 6 bases remaining between them. The CDR3 sequence is CASSAVTDTQYF. CDR3 DNA: TGTGCCAGCAGTGCGGTGACAGATACGCAGTATTTT. The variable domain in full, completed from reference TRBV28 and TRBJ2-3, reads DVKVTQSSRYLVKRTGEKVFLECVQDMDHENMFWYRQDPGLGLRLIYFSYDVKMKEKGDIPEGYSVSREKKERFSLILESASTNQTSMYLCASSAVTDTQYFGPGTRLTVL.